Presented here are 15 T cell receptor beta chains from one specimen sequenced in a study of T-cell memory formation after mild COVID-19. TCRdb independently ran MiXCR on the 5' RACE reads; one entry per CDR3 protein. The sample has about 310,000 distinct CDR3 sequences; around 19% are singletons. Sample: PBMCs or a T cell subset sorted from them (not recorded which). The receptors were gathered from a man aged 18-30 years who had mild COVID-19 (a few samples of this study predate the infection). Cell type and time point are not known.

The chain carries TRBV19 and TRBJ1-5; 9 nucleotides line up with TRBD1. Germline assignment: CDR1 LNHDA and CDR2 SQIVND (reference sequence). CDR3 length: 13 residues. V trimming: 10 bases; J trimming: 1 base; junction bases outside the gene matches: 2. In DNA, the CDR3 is TGTGCCACCGGACAGGGGAGCAATCAGCCCCAGCATTTT. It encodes CATGQGSNQPQHF.

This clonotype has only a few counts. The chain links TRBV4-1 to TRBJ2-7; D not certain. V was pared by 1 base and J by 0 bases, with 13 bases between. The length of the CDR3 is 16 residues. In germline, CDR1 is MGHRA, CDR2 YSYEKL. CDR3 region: CASSQVPDASSYEQYF. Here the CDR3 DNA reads TGCGCCAGCAGCCAAGTTCCGGACGCCAGCTCCTACGAGCAGTACTTC.

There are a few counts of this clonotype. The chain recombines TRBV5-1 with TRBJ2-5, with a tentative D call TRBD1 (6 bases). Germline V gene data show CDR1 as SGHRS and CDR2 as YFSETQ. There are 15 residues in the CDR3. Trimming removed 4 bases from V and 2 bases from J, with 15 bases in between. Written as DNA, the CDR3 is TGCGCCAGCAGCCAAACCATTCAGGGGCAAGAGACCCAGTACTTC. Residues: CASSQTIQGQETQYF.

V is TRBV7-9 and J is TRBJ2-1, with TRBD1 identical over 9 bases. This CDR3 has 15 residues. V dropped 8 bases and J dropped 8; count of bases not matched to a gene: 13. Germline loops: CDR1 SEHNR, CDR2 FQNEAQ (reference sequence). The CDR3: CASPPGTGIVHEQFF. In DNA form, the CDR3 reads TGTGCCAGCCCTCCTGGGACAGGGATCGTCCATGAGCAGTTCTTC. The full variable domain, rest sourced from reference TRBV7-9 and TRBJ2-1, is DTGVSQNPRHKITKRGQNVTFRCDPISEHNRLYWYRQTLGQGPEFLTYFQNEAQLEKSRLLSDRFSAERPKGSFSTLEIQRTEQGDSAMYLCASPPGTGIVHEQFFGPGTRLTVL.

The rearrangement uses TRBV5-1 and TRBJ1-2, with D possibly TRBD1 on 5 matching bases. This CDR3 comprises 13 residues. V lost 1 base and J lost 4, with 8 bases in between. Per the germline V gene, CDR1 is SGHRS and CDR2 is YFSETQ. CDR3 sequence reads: CASSLRGSYGYTF. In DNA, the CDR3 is TGCGCCAGCAGCTTGAGGGGAAGCTATGGCTACACCTTC.

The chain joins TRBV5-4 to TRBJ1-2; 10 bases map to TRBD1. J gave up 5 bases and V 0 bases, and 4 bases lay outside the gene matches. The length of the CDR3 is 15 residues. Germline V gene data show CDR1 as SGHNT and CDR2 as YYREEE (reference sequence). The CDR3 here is CASSLGQGADYGYTF. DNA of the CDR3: TGTGCCAGCAGCTTGGGACAGGGGGCAGATTATGGCTACACCTTC.

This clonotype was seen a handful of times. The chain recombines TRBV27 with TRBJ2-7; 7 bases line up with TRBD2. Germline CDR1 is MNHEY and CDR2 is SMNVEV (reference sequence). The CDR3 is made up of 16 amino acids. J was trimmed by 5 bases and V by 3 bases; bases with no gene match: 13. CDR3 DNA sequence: TGTGCCAGCAGTTTTGCGGCGGGGGATTTTCGAAACGAGCAGTACTTC. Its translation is CASSFAAGDFRNEQYF.

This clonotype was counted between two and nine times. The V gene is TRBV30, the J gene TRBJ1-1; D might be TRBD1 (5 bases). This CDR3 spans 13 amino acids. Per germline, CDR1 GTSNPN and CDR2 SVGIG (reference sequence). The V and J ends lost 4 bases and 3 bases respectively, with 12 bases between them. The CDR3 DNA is TGTGCCTGGATGACAGCCTTTTACACTGAAGCTTTCTTT. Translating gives CAWMTAFYTEAFF.

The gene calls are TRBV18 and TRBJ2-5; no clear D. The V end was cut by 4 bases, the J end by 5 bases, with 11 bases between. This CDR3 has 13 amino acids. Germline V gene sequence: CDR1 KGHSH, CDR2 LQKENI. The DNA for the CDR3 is TGTGCCAGCTCACTAGTGGGGTCGGAGACCCAGTACTTC. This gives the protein CASSLVGSETQYF.

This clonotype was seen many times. CDR3 bases: TGTGCCAGCAGCCCACAACCGCCGGGGCTGGGGGATGGCTACACCTTC. Translation gives CASSPQPPGLGDGYTF. The chain links TRBV7-2 to TRBJ1-2, with D perhaps TRBD1 (5 bases). The germline V and J ends were trimmed by 5 bases and 6 bases, with 22 bases remaining between them. The CDR3 runs 16 residues. Per germline, CDR1 SGHTA and CDR2 FQGNSA.

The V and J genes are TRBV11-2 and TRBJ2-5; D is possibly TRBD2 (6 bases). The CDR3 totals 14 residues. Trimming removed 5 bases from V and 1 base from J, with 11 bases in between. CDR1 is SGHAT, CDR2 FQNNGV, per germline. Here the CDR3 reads CASSRRDLQETQYF. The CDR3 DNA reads TGTGCCAGCAGCCGGCGGGACCTCCAAGAGACCCAGTACTTC. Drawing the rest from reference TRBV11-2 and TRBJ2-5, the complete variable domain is EAGVAQSPRYKIIEKRQSVAFWCNPISGHATLYWYQQILGQGPKLLIQFQNNGVVDDSQLPKDRFSAERLKGVDSTLKIQPAKLEDSAVYLCASSRRDLQETQYFGPGTRLLVL.

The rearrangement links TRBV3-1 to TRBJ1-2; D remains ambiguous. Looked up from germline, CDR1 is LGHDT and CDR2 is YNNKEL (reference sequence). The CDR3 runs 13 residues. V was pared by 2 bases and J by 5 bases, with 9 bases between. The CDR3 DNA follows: TGTGCCAGCAGCCAAATAAAGTGGTATGGCTACACCTTC. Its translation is CASSQIKWYGYTF.

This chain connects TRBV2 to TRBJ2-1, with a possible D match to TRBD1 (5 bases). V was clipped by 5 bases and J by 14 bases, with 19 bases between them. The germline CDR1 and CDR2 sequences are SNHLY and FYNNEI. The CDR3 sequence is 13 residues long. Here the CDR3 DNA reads TGTGCCAGCAGTCCCATAAGACAGACGAGCGAGTTCTTC. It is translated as CASSPIRQTSEFF.

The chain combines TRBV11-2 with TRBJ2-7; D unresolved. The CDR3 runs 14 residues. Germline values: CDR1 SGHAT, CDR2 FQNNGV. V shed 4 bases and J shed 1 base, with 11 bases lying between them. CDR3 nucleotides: TGTGCCAGCAGCTCTGGACGGGCTTCCTACGAGCAGTACGTC. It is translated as CASSSGRASYEQYV.

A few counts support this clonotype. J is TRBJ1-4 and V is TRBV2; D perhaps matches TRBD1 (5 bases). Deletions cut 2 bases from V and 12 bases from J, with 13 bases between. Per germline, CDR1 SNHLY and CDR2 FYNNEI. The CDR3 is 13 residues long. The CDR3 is CASSERRREELFF. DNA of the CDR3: TGTGCCAGCAGTGAACGCCGCAGGGAAGAACTGTTTTTT.